Shown below are 10 T cell receptor beta chains from a single sample sequenced in a study of OX40 agonist ivuxolimab in advanced cancers. Using immunoSEQ multiplex PCR, the repertoire was profiled, and TCRdb retains in-frame clones only, with some absent. The sample has about 55,000 clones, roughly 86% seen once; the top ten hold 1.2%. The sequencing here drew on CD4+ or CD8+ T cells sorted from blood, taken in a trial of the OX40 agonist ivuxolimab. The receptor source for this set is an adult with an advanced solid tumor such as melanoma, head and neck, liver or kidney cancer.

The rearrangement links TRBV6-1 to TRBJ1-2; D uncertain. V was clipped by 0 bases and J by 7 bases, with 15 bases between them. The CDR3 has 15 amino acids. Germline V gene sequence: CDR1 MNHNS, CDR2 SASEGT. CDR3 in amino acids: CASSEAGWTGGGYTF. The CDR3 nucleotides read TGTGCCAGCAGTGAAGCAGGCTGGACGGGAGGTGGCTACACCTTC.

J is TRBJ2-5 and V is TRBV2; TRBD2 matches 9 bases. The length of the CDR3 is 16 residues. The germline V gene encodes CDR1 SNHLY and CDR2 FYNNEI. The J segment lost 5 bases and the V segment lost 4 bases, leaving 11 bases of the junction unmatched. The DNA for the CDR3 is TGTGCCAGCAGTGCAGGCGGGAGGGCGGGACTTGAGACCCAGTACTTC. As protein: CASSAGGRAGLETQYF.

The V and J genes are TRBV4-3 and TRBJ2-2, with TRBD2 identical over 7 bases. The CDR3 has 16 amino acids. The V segment lost 4 bases and the J segment 6 bases; nucleotides outside the gene matches: 11. The V gene's germline CDR1 is LGHNA and CDR2 YSLEER. CDR3 loop: CASSRGAREAAGELFF. The CDR3 DNA reads as TGCGCCAGCAGCCGAGGGGCTCGGGAGGCGGCCGGGGAGCTGTTTTTT.

CDR3 residues: CASSPLGLAGVGGTDTQYF. CDR3 coding DNA: TGTGCCAGCTCACCCCTGGGACTAGCGGGAGTAGGTGGTACAGATACGCAGTATTTT. The V call is TRBV18, the J call TRBJ2-3; TRBD2 matches 14 bases. Germline trimming cut 3 bases from V and 3 bases from J; bases unmatched to any gene: 11. This CDR3 is built from 19 residues. CDR1 and CDR2 from the germline V gene are KGHSH and LQKENI.

This clone was recorded once. The V call is TRBV28, the J call TRBJ2-7; D perhaps matches TRBD1 (5 bases). Per germline, CDR1 MDHEN and CDR2 SYDVKM. Trimming left V 5 bases short and J 5 bases short, with 13 bases between. The CDR3 length is 13 residues. CDR3 sequence (DNA): TGTGCCAGCAGTCGCACAGGATTCAACGAGCAGTACTTC. This gives the protein CASSRTGFNEQYF.

This rearrangement joins TRBV6-5 to TRBJ1-1, with D maybe TRBD1 (5 bases). CDR3 length equals 15 residues. Trimming took 5 bases from V and 0 from J, leaving 13 bases between them. Per germline, CDR1 MNHEY and CDR2 SVGAGI. The DNA of the CDR3 is TGTGCCAGCAGTCTCGCCCCAGGGTTGAACACTGAAGCTTTCTTT. Translating gives CASSLAPGLNTEAFF.

Only one count was recorded for this clone. The chain has TRBV4-1 and TRBJ2-3; D is possibly TRBD2 (6 bases). The CDR3 extends over 16 amino acids. Trimming cost V 0 bases and J 3 bases, with 13 bases left between them. Per germline, CDR1 MGHRA and CDR2 YSYEKL. The CDR3 nucleotides are TGCGCCAGCAGCCAAGATCGGAAGGAGGGGACAGATACGCAGTATTTT. This encodes CASSQDRKEGTDTQYF.

This chain's CDR3 is CASSVGQGGDEQYF. DNA of the CDR3: TGTGCCAGCAGCGTCGGGCAAGGGGGTGACGAGCAGTACTTC. The chain recombines TRBV9 with TRBJ2-7, with a possible D match to TRBD1 (6 bases). CDR3 length equals 14 residues. The germline V gene encodes CDR1 SGDLS and CDR2 YYNGEE. V was cut by 2 bases and J by 5 bases, with 14 bases left in between.

The chain recombines TRBV7-9 with TRBJ1-1; weak D call: TRBD1 (5 bases). Germline CDR1 SEHNR, CDR2 FQNEAQ (reference sequence). V gave up 5 bases and J gave up 1 base, with 8 bases separating them. This CDR3 contains 13 residues. The CDR3 spells CASSQTENTEAFF. In DNA, the CDR3 is TGTGCCAGCAGCCAGACAGAGAACACTGAAGCTTTCTTT.

The V gene is TRBV7-3, the J gene TRBJ2-3, with D uncertain. The CDR3 spans 14 residues. Germline V CDR1 and CDR2: SGHTA, FQGTGA. The V gene lost 4 bases and the J gene lost 0 bases, with 8 bases spanning the gap. The CDR3 sequence: CASSYDASTDTQYF. CDR3 bases: TGTGCCAGCAGCTACGACGCTAGCACAGATACGCAGTATTTT.